Included here is one T cell receptor beta chain sequence, with context. Its target is unknown. The data belong to a study of radiotherapy plus CTLA-4 blockade in lung cancer. Study context: Objective responses arose in around a sixth of patients, and around 32% experienced disease control. Study-wide points: Among blood TCR repertoires after radiotherapy plus ipilimumab, tumor-derived clones expanded. Per reports, early blood T cell clone dynamics, plus interferon-beta, forecast response most strongly.

The protocol was immunoSEQ multiplex PCR, while the TCRdb copy is restricted to in-frame clones and leaves out a portion. Of about 99,000 clones detected, 88% appear once; the ten largest clones hold approximately 5%. Each patient with chemo-refractory metastatic non-small-cell lung cancer was treated with focal radiation plus CTLA-4 blockade using ipilimumab. The material sequenced was peripheral blood, taken from a patient treated with radiotherapy plus ipilimumab. The clonotype was recovered from a human donor with non-small cell lung cancer that progressed on radiotherapy plus ipilimumab.

The CDR3 DNA is TGTGCCAGCTCACCGATGGCCGCCATCCAGGCTGAGCAGTTCTTC. Amino acids: CASSPMAAIQAEQFF. The chain uses TRBV18 and TRBJ2-1; D is unresolved. The CDR3 sequence is 15 residues long. V lost 3 bases and J 9 bases, leaving 18 bases between the germline ends. Germline V gene sequence: CDR1 KGHSH, CDR2 LQKENI. Combining the CDR3 with reference TRBV18 and TRBJ2-1 gives the whole variable domain NAGVMQNPRHLVRRRGQEARLRCSPMKGHSHVYWYRQLPEEGLKFMVYLQKENIIDESGMPKERFSAEFPKEGPSILRIQQVVRGDSAAYFCASSPMAAIQAEQFFGPGTRLTVL.